This T cell receptor beta chain was identified in a study of blood T cell repertoires in COVID-19. About the research overall: The cDNA or gDNA used as material had been derived from T cells, B-cell-depleted T cells, or PBMCs.

Germline values: CDR1 SGHTS, CDR2 YDEGEE. This CDR3 is built from 14 residues. V was clipped by 1 base and J by 4 bases, with 9 bases between them. Here immunoSEQ multiplex PCR was the method, and the copy in TCRdb shows in-frame clones only, minus some. The table lists some 200,000 clones, 92% of them singletons, with about 1.3% in the top ten. The chain combines TRBV5-8 with TRBJ1-5, with D uncertain. Sequencing input: peripheral blood. This clonotype was sampled from a young man with acute or convalescent COVID-19. The CDR3 loop is CASSLLNSNQPQHF. CDR3 sequence (DNA): TGTGCCAGCAGCTTGTTGAACAGTAATCAGCCCCAGCATTTT. The variable domain in full, completed from reference TRBV5-8 and TRBJ1-5, reads EAGVTQSPTHLIKTRGQQATLRCSPISGHTSVYWYQQALGLGLQFLLWYDEGEERNRGNFPPRFSGRQFPNYSSELNVNALELEDSALYLCASSLLNSNQPQHFGDGTRLSIL.